The next 19 T cell receptor beta chains were all read from a single sample in a study of lymphopenia after photon versus proton radiotherapy. The assay was immunoSEQ multiplex PCR, and TCRdb's table has in-frame clones only and misses some. The table lists some 25,000 clones, about 82% of them singletons. The source material was peripheral blood, sampled from a patient treated with proton-based radiotherapy. These receptors all come from a woman in her 70s with pancreatic cancer.

The CDR3 loop is CASSPPGFSNSPLHF. In DNA form, the CDR3 reads TGTGCCAGCTCACCACCTGGCTTTTCTAATTCACCCCTCCACTTT. The V call is TRBV18, the J call TRBJ1-6; D is unclear. This CDR3 is built from 15 residues. V lost 0 bases, J lost 6 bases, and 9 bases lay in between. Germline CDR1 and CDR2: KGHSH and LQKENI.

The chain is built from TRBV7-6 and TRBJ1-1; D unresolved. The germline V gene has CDR1 SGHVS and CDR2 FNYEAQ. The CDR3 has 14 amino acids. V was trimmed by 8 bases and J by 0 bases, leaving 13 bases between them. CDR3 nucleotides: TGTGCCAGCCTCACGGACGGCATGAACACTGAAGCTTTCTTT. It yields the protein CASLTDGMNTEAFF.

V and J are TRBV28 and TRBJ2-1, with a weak D call TRBD2 (5 bases). CDR1 and CDR2 from the germline V gene are MDHEN and SYDVKM. The CDR3 runs 15 residues. With 2 bases removed from V and 0 bases from J, the gap between germline ends came to 8 bases. This chain's CDR3 is CASSLTGSSYNEQFF. In DNA form, the CDR3 reads TGTGCCAGCAGTTTAACGGGGAGCTCCTACAATGAGCAGTTCTTC.

The chain has TRBV5-1 and TRBJ2-5; 9 nucleotides line up with TRBD2. CDR3 size: 15 residues. CDR1 and CDR2 from the germline V gene are SGHRS and YFSETQ. Losses at the gene ends were 3 bases for V and 1 base for J; bases not matched to a gene: 4. CDR3 DNA: TGCGCCAGCAGCTCCGGGACTAGCAGCCAAGAGACCCAGTACTTC. This encodes CASSSGTSSQETQYF.

Concerning this clone itself: The same CDR3 also results from other DNA sequences found in this sample. CDR3 loop: CASSLEETQYF. CDR3 nucleotide sequence: TGCGCCAGCAGCTTGGAAGAGACCCAGTACTTC. The chain combines TRBV5-1 with TRBJ2-5; D not resolved. V gave up 0 bases and J gave up 3 bases, with 0 bases separating them. The CDR3 has 11 amino acids. Germline CDR1 is SGHRS and CDR2 is YFSETQ.

V is TRBV5-4 and J is TRBJ2-5; 10 bases agree with TRBD2. This CDR3 region has 16 residues. V was clipped by 0 bases and J by 7 bases; unmatched bases: 9. Per the germline V gene, CDR1 is SGHNT and CDR2 is YYREEE (reference sequence). This CDR3 reads CASSLAGLAGEVTQYF. The CDR3 DNA follows: TGTGCCAGCAGCTTGGCCGGGCTAGCGGGAGAGGTGACCCAGTACTTC.

This clone is medium-sized within its sample. This chain uses TRBV7-2 with TRBJ2-1; 10 positions agree with TRBD1. The CDR3 contains 17 residues. Germline trimming cut 5 bases from V and 5 bases from J; bases unmatched to any gene: 12. Germline CDR1 and CDR2: SGHTA and FQGNSA. The CDR3: CASSLMGPGTGDNEQFF. In nucleotides, the CDR3 is TGTGCCAGCAGCCTAATGGGGCCCGGGACAGGGGACAATGAGCAGTTCTTC.

This chain connects TRBV7-6 to TRBJ1-1; D gene unclear. V was cut by 1 base and J by 6 bases, with 9 bases left in between. Germline CDR1 is SGHVS and CDR2 is FNYEAQ. This CDR3 contains 13 residues. As DNA, the CDR3 is TGTGCCAGCAGCTTAGAGGGTTGGCCTGAAGCTTTCTTT. Its translation: CASSLEGWPEAFF. The full variable domain, with the rest looked up from reference TRBV7-6 and TRBJ1-1, is GAGVSQSPRYKVTKRGQDVALRCDPISGHVSLYWYRQALGQGPEFLTYFNYEAQQDKSGLPNDRFSAERPEGSISTLTIQRTEQRDSAMYRCASSLEGWPEAFFGQGTRLTVV.

The sample holds one count of this clone. V usage is TRBV5-6 and J usage is TRBJ2-7, with 8 bases fitting TRBD2. Germline CDR1 reads SGHDT; CDR2 reads YYEEEE. CDR3 size: 15 residues. Unmatched junction bases numbered 4, after V lost 0 bases and J lost 2 bases. CDR3 protein: CASSLAERETYEQYF. DNA of the CDR3: TGTGCCAGCAGCTTGGCCGAGCGGGAGACCTACGAGCAGTACTTC.

The J gene is TRBJ2-3, the V gene TRBV27; 10 bases line up with TRBD2. In germline, CDR1 is MNHEY, CDR2 SMNVEV (reference sequence). The CDR3 extends over 16 amino acids. Trimming removed 5 bases from V and 2 bases from J; junction bases left unmatched: 7. The CDR3 nucleotides read TGTGCCAGCAGTCCCTATAGCGGGAGGATCACAGATACGCAGTATTTT. It specifies CASSPYSGRITDTQYF.

The V gene is TRBV19, the J gene TRBJ1-1; 8 nucleotides line up with TRBD1. Per the germline V gene, CDR1 is LNHDA and CDR2 is SQIVND (reference sequence). CDR3 length: 14 residues. Trimming cost V 5 bases and J 8 bases; bases outside gene matches: 10. CDR3 bases: TGTGCCAGTAGTCGGGACAGGAGGGTTTCGGAAGCTTTCTTT. Translated, it gives CASSRDRRVSEAFF.

The rearrangement links TRBV6-5 to TRBJ2-5; no clear D. The CDR3 loop spans 14 amino acids. The V and J ends lost 0 bases and 2 bases respectively, with 7 bases between them. Germline loops: CDR1 MNHEY, CDR2 SVGAGI. As DNA, the CDR3 is TGTGCCAGCAGTTACTCGAACTGGCAAGAGACCCAGTACTTC. Translating gives CASSYSNWQETQYF.

The chain couples TRBV7-2 to TRBJ2-2; 11 nucleotides match TRBD2. The CDR3 contains 18 residues. Germline V CDR1 and CDR2: SGHTA, FQGNSA. The trim removed 7 bases at V and 1 base at J, leaving 11 bases unmatched. CDR3 DNA sequence: TGTGCCAGCAACGGGCTAGCGGGAGGACTTAGGAACACCGGGGAGCTGTTTTTT. Amino acid sequence: CASNGLAGGLRNTGELFF.

The sample holds one count of this clone. The V call is TRBV6-4, the J call TRBJ1-5; possible D gene TRBD1, 5 bases. This CDR3 has 15 residues. Germline assignment: CDR1 MRHNA and CDR2 SNTAGT. V was clipped by 6 bases and J by 0 bases, with 12 bases between them. In DNA form, the CDR3 reads TGTGCCAGCAGGCTCCAGGGAAATAGCAATCAGCCCCAGCATTTT. Translated: CASRLQGNSNQPQHF.

V usage is TRBV6-5 and J usage is TRBJ1-3, with no clear D. The CDR3 is made up of 15 amino acids. V was clipped by 0 bases and J by 4 bases, with 10 bases between them. Germline lookup yields CDR1 MNHEY and CDR2 SVGAGI. The CDR3 bases are TGTGCCAGCAGTTACTCACGGGAAGGCGGAAACACCATATATTTT. It specifies CASSYSREGGNTIYF.

As concerns this clone: The junction differs from germline at one of its ends, possibly a read error. The genes are TRBV7-7 and TRBJ2-2; no firm D call. CDR1 and CDR2 from the germline V gene are SSHAT and FNYEAQ (reference sequence). This CDR3 is built from 12 residues. The chain's CDR3 is CASSENTGELFF. CDR3 coding DNA: TGTGCTAGCAGCGAGAACACCGGGGAGCTGTTTTTT.

The V call is TRBV5-1, the J call TRBJ1-2; 9 nucleotides agree with TRBD1. This CDR3 contains 15 residues. Germline V gives CDR1 SGHRS, CDR2 YFSETQ. J was trimmed by 6 bases and V by 2 bases; bases with no gene match: 8. Here the CDR3 DNA reads TGCGCCAGCAGCTTATCCGGGACAGGGCTCGATGGCTACACCTTC. Its protein product is CASSLSGTGLDGYTF.

This chain links TRBV4-2 with TRBJ2-2, with TRBD1 matching 8 bases. V lost 0 bases, J lost 5 bases, and 8 bases stayed unmatched. The germline V gene has CDR1 LGHNA and CDR2 YNFKEQ. The CDR3 is made up of 17 amino acids. CDR3 sequence: CASSQDRTGRYTGELFF. The CDR3 DNA sequence: TGTGCCAGCAGCCAAGACCGGACAGGGCGATATACCGGGGAGCTGTTTTTT.

This rearrangement joins TRBV15 to TRBJ1-5, with 8 bases matching TRBD1. V dropped 8 bases and J dropped 0; count of bases not matched to a gene: 6. Germline CDR1 is LNHNV and CDR2 is YYDKDF (reference sequence). This CDR3 has 15 residues. The CDR3 spells CATGDRSFSNQPQHF. DNA of the CDR3: TGTGCCACCGGGGACAGGAGTTTTAGCAATCAGCCCCAGCATTTT.